The 32 T cell receptor beta chains presented below share a single source sample, sequenced in a study of cytomegalovirus exposure and HLA in healthy donors. The PCR ran on 60 Vbeta and 13 Jbeta primers. Produced via immunoSEQ multiplex PCR; TCRdb's table is partial and in-frame only. The sample has around 98,000 clones; more than 75% are singletons. Sequenced: PBMCs. All receptors come from a human donor in good health.

The count of this clone is one. The chain is built from TRBV11-2 and TRBJ1-1, with no clear D. The V end was cut by 4 bases, the J end by 5 bases, with 8 bases between. This CDR3 is 12 amino acids long. Germline CDR1 and CDR2: SGHAT and FQNNGV. The CDR3 bases are TGTGCCAGCAGCTCTAGGATGACTGAAGCTTTCTTT. It specifies CASSSRMTEAFF.

The V and J genes are TRBV9 and TRBJ1-1, with TRBD1 identical over 7 bases. The V gene's germline CDR1 is SGDLS and CDR2 YYNGEE. There are 13 residues in the CDR3. The trim removed 0 bases at V and 5 bases at J, leaving 1 base unmatched. In DNA form, the CDR3 reads TGTGCCAGCAGCGTAGACAGGGGTACTGAAGCTTTCTTT. Translation gives CASSVDRGTEAFF.

This clone was picked up one time. The chain combines TRBV5-1 with TRBJ2-7, with 9 nucleotides matching TRBD2. Trimming at V came to 0 bases and at J to 3 bases, leaving 1 base not matched to a gene. Germline lookup yields CDR1 SGHRS and CDR2 YFSETQ. The CDR3 has 14 amino acids. The CDR3 sequence: CASSLGSGSYEQYF. The CDR3 DNA follows: TGCGCCAGCAGCTTGGGTAGCGGGAGCTACGAGCAGTACTTC.

This sequence joins TRBV6-1 and TRBJ2-7, with D tentatively TRBD2 (7 bases). The CDR3 contains 14 residues. Germline V gene data show CDR1 as MNHNS and CDR2 as SASEGT. Trimming took 4 bases from V and 5 from J, leaving 15 bases between them. CDR3 DNA: TGTGCCAGCAGTGTTGAGGGGGGGGATGACGAGCAGTACTTC. Encoded protein: CASSVEGGDDEQYF.

The rearrangement links TRBV27 to TRBJ1-5; D may be TRBD1 (5 bases). The CDR3 consists of 14 residues. The germline V gene has CDR1 MNHEY and CDR2 SMNVEV (reference sequence). Trimming removed 2 bases at V and 7 bases at J, with 12 bases between. The CDR3 DNA reads TGTGCCAGCAGTTTACTCCAGGGTGGCCAGCCCCAGCATTTT. Translating gives CASSLLQGGQPQHF.

This clone was detected only once. This chain joins TRBV4-1 and TRBJ1-6; no definite D call. Between the trimmed V and J ends, which lost 2 bases and 7 bases, there was a span of 9 bases. The CDR3 is 14 amino acids. Germline V gives CDR1 MGHRA, CDR2 YSYEKL. The CDR3 DNA reads as TGCGCCAGCAGCCAACTTTTACAAAATTCACCCCTCCACTTT. Translation: CASSQLLQNSPLHF.

This chain links TRBV5-1 with TRBJ2-5; 8 bases line up with TRBD1. The closer fit of TRBJ2-7 to the DNA end suggests the J call may be wrong. CDR1 and CDR2 from the germline V gene are SGHRS and YFSETQ. CDR3 size: 14 residues. The CDR3 is CASSPRTGNYEQYF. The CDR3 DNA follows: TGCGCCAGCAGCCCAAGGACAGGGAACTACGAGCAGTACTTC.

The chain recombines TRBV19 with TRBJ2-7; D call uncertain. Germline values: CDR1 LNHDA, CDR2 SQIVND (reference sequence). The CDR3 has 13 residues. Trimming pared 3 bases from V and 2 bases from J, leaving 8 bases between. In DNA, the CDR3 is TGTGCCAGTAGTATTGGTAGAGCCTACGAGCAGTACTTC. This codes for CASSIGRAYEQYF.

A single count supports this clone. The V gene is TRBV15, the J gene TRBJ1-3, with D hard to call. The CDR3 runs to 17 residues. With 0 bases removed from V and 0 bases from J, the gap between germline ends came to 12 bases. Germline CDR1 and CDR2: LNHNV and YYDKDF (reference sequence). The CDR3 DNA follows: TGTGCCACCAGCAGAGATCCGGGTTTCAGCTCTGGAAACACCATATATTTT. It codes for CATSRDPGFSSGNTIYF.

The J gene is TRBJ2-7, the V gene TRBV18, with 10 bases aligning to TRBD1. The CDR3 has 15 residues. Unmatched junction bases numbered 6, after V lost 6 bases and J lost 1 base. The germline CDR1 and CDR2 sequences are KGHSH and LQKENI. CDR3 sequence: CASSSGTGVSYEQYF. The CDR3 DNA sequence: TGTGCCAGCTCCTCCGGGACAGGGGTTTCCTACGAGCAGTACTTC.

The chain joins TRBV5-4 to TRBJ2-3, with 13 bases identical to TRBD2. In germline, CDR1 is SGHNT, CDR2 YYREEE (reference sequence). The CDR3 covers 17 residues. Trimming removed 5 bases from V and 3 bases from J; junction bases left unmatched: 9. CDR3 DNA sequence: TGTGCCAGCAGACCGGGACTAGCGGGAAGAGGAACAGATACGCAGTATTTT. Translating gives CASRPGLAGRGTDTQYF.

This chain links TRBV7-8 with TRBJ2-3; possibly TRBD2 for D (6 bases). V was clipped by 2 bases and J by 5 bases, with 11 bases between them. Germline CDR1 is SGHVS and CDR2 is FQNEAQ. This CDR3 has 14 amino acids. The CDR3 DNA sequence: TGTGCCAGCAGCTTAAGTCGGGAGAAAGATACGCAGTATTTT. This gives the protein CASSLSREKDTQYF.

The chain uses TRBV29-1 and TRBJ1-1; D call uncertain. CDR1 is SQVTM, CDR2 ANQGSEA, per germline. The CDR3 has 12 amino acids. V was trimmed by 4 bases and J by 0 bases, leaving 6 bases between them. The CDR3 nucleotides read TGCAGCGTTGGACACATGAACACTGAAGCTTTCTTT. It codes for CSVGHMNTEAFF. The complete variable domain, with remaining parts taken from reference TRBV29-1 and TRBJ1-1, reads SAVISQKPSRDICQRGTSLTIQCQVDSQVTMMFWYRQQPGQSLTLIATANQGSEATYESGFVIDKFPISRPNLTFSTLTVSNMSPEDSSIYLCSVGHMNTEAFFGQGTRLTVV.

V usage is TRBV19 and J usage is TRBJ2-3; D call uncertain. V dropped 7 bases and J dropped 0 bases, with 8 bases sitting between them. Germline CDR1 and CDR2: LNHDA and SQIVND (reference sequence). CDR3 length: 13 amino acids. The CDR3 is CASNLRSTDTQYF. DNA of the CDR3: TGTGCCAGTAACCTACGGAGCACAGATACGCAGTATTTT.

The chain is built from TRBV6-5 and TRBJ2-7, with D possibly TRBD2 on 5 matching bases. Germline V gene lookup returns CDR1 MNHEY and CDR2 SVGAGI. The CDR3 has 14 amino acids. Between the trimmed V and J ends, which lost 8 bases and 4 bases, there was a span of 18 bases. The CDR3, as DNA: TGTGCCAGCCATGAGCGCGGAGGAGTATACGAGCAGTACTTC. This sequence encodes CASHERGGVYEQYF.

The chain employs TRBV9 and TRBJ2-7; 9 bases match TRBD2. The length of the CDR3 is 16 residues. In germline, CDR1 is SGDLS, CDR2 YYNGEE. Unmatched junction bases numbered 12, after V lost 4 bases and J lost 4 bases. Written as DNA, the CDR3 is TGTGCCAGCAGCCCGGGGGCGCTAGCGGGATCTTACGAGCAGTACTTC. This sequence encodes CASSPGALAGSYEQYF.

The rearrangement uses TRBV9 and TRBJ1-2; 7 nucleotides align to TRBD1. The CDR3 extends over 15 amino acids. V shed 4 bases and J 8 bases; nucleotides not matched to a gene: 14. The germline V gene encodes CDR1 SGDLS and CDR2 YYNGEE. The CDR3 loop is CASSPQTGYSRGYTF. CDR3 sequence (DNA): TGTGCCAGCAGCCCACAGACAGGGTACTCAAGGGGCTACACCTTC.

The rearrangement links TRBV6-1 to TRBJ2-7; tentatively, D is TRBD2 (5 bases). Trimming cost V 1 base and J 7 bases, with 14 bases left between them. CDR3 length: 14 residues. Per germline, CDR1 MNHNS and CDR2 SASEGT. CDR3 sequence: CASSEDGVPVEQYF. The CDR3, as DNA: TGTGCCAGCAGTGAAGACGGGGTACCGGTGGAGCAGTACTTC.

This clone came up a few times. The chain is built from TRBV19 and TRBJ1-6; 7 positions agree with TRBD1. The germline V gene encodes CDR1 LNHDA and CDR2 SQIVND (reference sequence). The CDR3 covers 14 residues. The junction had 9 bases not matched to a gene; V was cut back by 7 bases and J by 9 bases. For the CDR3, the DNA is TGTGCCAGTACCCAAACAGGGGCCGGTTCACCCCTCCACTTT. This sequence encodes CASTQTGAGSPLHF.

This chain uses TRBV7-9 with TRBJ1-2; D is possibly TRBD1 (5 bases). The V and J ends lost 8 bases and 7 bases respectively, with 17 bases between them. This CDR3 contains 13 residues. In germline, CDR1 is SEHNR, CDR2 FQNEAQ (reference sequence). CDR3 nucleotide sequence: TGTGCCAGCCAGCACCCGGCAGGGCGTGGCTACACCTTC. Translating gives CASQHPAGRGYTF.

There are many counts of this clone. This sequence joins TRBV6-1 and TRBJ1-1; TRBD1 matches 10 bases. This CDR3 contains 17 residues. J lost 1 base, V lost 1 base, and 6 bases had no gene match. Germline-derived CDR1 and CDR2 are MNHNS and SASEGT. The CDR3: CASSEVGQGGTNTEAFF. CDR3 sequence (DNA): TGTGCCAGCAGTGAAGTAGGACAGGGGGGAACGAACACTGAAGCTTTCTTT.

The genes are TRBV11-3 and TRBJ2-7; possibly TRBD1 for D (5 bases). CDR1 and CDR2 (germline): SGHNT, YENEEA. This CDR3 region has 14 residues. V was cut by 5 bases and J by 10 bases, with 21 bases left in between. CDR3 protein: CASSPGQGSPLQYF. CDR3 DNA: TGTGCCAGCAGCCCAGGGCAGGGATCCCCACTCCAGTACTTC.

The CDR3 region is CASSDLQDSSPLHF. In nucleotides, the CDR3 is TGTGCCAGCAGTGACCTGCAGGACAGTTCACCCCTCCACTTT. The chain employs TRBV6-1 and TRBJ1-6, with a possible D match to TRBD1 (6 bases). Germline CDR1 MNHNS, CDR2 SASEGT. Trimming removed 3 bases at V and 9 bases at J, with 12 bases between. This CDR3 comprises 14 residues.

The chain couples TRBV7-2 to TRBJ2-1; maybe TRBD2 (6 bases). Germline-derived CDR1 and CDR2 are SGHTA and FQGNSA. The V gene lost 5 bases and the J gene lost 8 bases, with 22 bases spanning the gap. This CDR3 region has 16 residues. Here the CDR3 reads CASSLLSGTGLDEQFF. Written as DNA, the CDR3 is TGTGCCAGCAGCCTCCTCTCCGGGACTGGCCTTGATGAGCAGTTCTTC.

The chain carries TRBV6-6 and TRBJ2-7; 9 nucleotides align to TRBD1. The CDR3 loop spans 15 amino acids. Per the germline V gene, CDR1 is MNHNY and CDR2 is SVGAGI (reference sequence). V was pared by 2 bases and J by 5 bases, with 7 bases of the junction left unmatched. The CDR3 region is CASSYAGQGNDEQYF. CDR3 DNA sequence: TGTGCCAGCAGTTACGCGGGACAGGGCAACGACGAGCAGTACTTC.

The chain is built from TRBV6-5 and TRBJ1-5, with TRBD1 identical over 7 bases. The germline V gene encodes CDR1 MNHEY and CDR2 SVGAGI. Trimming cost V 4 bases and J 1 base; bases outside gene matches: 7. The CDR3 contains 16 residues. The CDR3 coding sequence is TGTGCCAGCAGTTCCGGCGTGGGACAGAGCAATCAGCCCCAGCATTTT. Residues: CASSSGVGQSNQPQHF.

The CDR3 spells CASSEGTGGETQYF. CDR3 in DNA: TGCGCCAGCAGTGAAGGGACAGGGGGAGAGACCCAGTACTTC. The V and J genes are TRBV10-1 and TRBJ2-5, with 11 bases lining up with TRBD1. This CDR3 comprises 14 residues. CDR1 is WNHNN and CDR2 is SYGVQD in the germline V gene (reference sequence). V dropped 3 bases and J dropped 4; count of bases not matched to a gene: 1.

This chain connects TRBV5-6 to TRBJ2-7; D might be TRBD1 (5 bases). V gave up 2 bases and J gave up 1 base, with 10 bases separating them. CDR1 is SGHDT, CDR2 YYEEEE, per germline. CDR3 length: 14 residues. The CDR3: CASSFLAGSYEQYF. The DNA of the CDR3 is TGTGCCAGCAGCTTTTTAGCAGGGTCCTACGAGCAGTACTTC.

The V gene is TRBV4-3, the J gene TRBJ2-1, with 10 bases matching TRBD2. V dropped 1 base and J dropped 3; count of bases not matched to a gene: 0. The CDR3 is made up of 15 amino acids. Germline-derived CDR1 and CDR2 are LGHNA and YSLEER. The CDR3 coding sequence is TGCGCCAGCAGCCAAGCTAGCGGGGGCTACAATGAGCAGTTCTTC. Its translation: CASSQASGGYNEQFF.

The chain has TRBV11-2 and TRBJ2-2; D perhaps matches TRBD2 (6 bases). Between the trimmed V and J ends, which lost 5 bases and 1 base, there was a span of 8 bases. This CDR3 contains 14 residues. Germline V lookup: CDR1 SGHAT, CDR2 FQNNGV. Here the CDR3 reads CASSETRNTGELFF. As DNA, the CDR3 is TGTGCCAGCAGCGAGACTAGGAACACCGGGGAGCTGTTTTTT.

The CDR3 here is CASSLAGQGVNTEAFF. The CDR3 DNA sequence: TGTGCCAGCAGCTTAGCTGGACAGGGGGTGAACACTGAAGCTTTCTTT. This chain joins TRBV7-6 and TRBJ1-1; 10 nucleotides align to TRBD1. V lost 0 bases, J lost 0 bases, and 1 base stayed unmatched. CDR1 and CDR2 (germline): SGHVS, FNYEAQ. This CDR3 has 16 amino acids.

The V call is TRBV29-1, the J call TRBJ2-3, with D possibly matching TRBD2 (6 bases). V was trimmed by 0 bases and J by 3 bases, leaving 16 bases between them. This CDR3 is 16 amino acids long. CDR1 and CDR2 (germline): SQVTM, ANQGSEA. CDR3 sequence: CSVEDMEAGRTDTQYF. In nucleotides, the CDR3 is TGCAGCGTTGAAGACATGGAGGCGGGGAGGACAGATACGCAGTATTTT.